This entry lists 8 T cell receptor beta chains sequenced from one sample in a study of blood T cell repertoires in COVID-19. Here immunoSEQ multiplex PCR was the method, and the copy in TCRdb shows in-frame clones only, minus some. The repertoire holds roughly 280,000 clones, with around 93% as singletons. Sequenced input: PBMCs or T cells enriched from blood (not recorded which). Every receptor here comes from a man aged 40-49 years who had been exposed to COVID-19.

The rearrangement joins TRBV19 to TRBJ2-3; 11 bases match TRBD1. Trimming took 5 bases from V and 6 from J; bases not matched to a gene: 10. Looked up from germline, CDR1 is LNHDA and CDR2 is SQIVND (reference sequence). CDR3 size: 16 residues. CDR3 bases: TGTGCCAGTAGTGCGAGGACAGGGGGCGCCGGGGATACGCAGTATTTT. Protein: CASSARTGGAGDTQYF. The full variable domain, its missing parts supplied by reference TRBV19 and TRBJ2-3, is DGGITQSPKYLFRKEGQNVTLSCEQNLNHDAMYWYRQDPGQGLRLIYYSQIVNDFQKGDIAEGYSVSREKKESFPLTVTSAQKNPTAFYLCASSARTGGAGDTQYFGPGTRLTVL.

The chain carries TRBV7-3 and TRBJ2-1; 9 nucleotides match TRBD1. Germline V lookup: CDR1 SGHTA, CDR2 FQGTGA. V trimming: 4 bases; J trimming: 4 bases; junction bases outside the gene matches: 5. The CDR3 is 15 residues long. The CDR3 region is CASSSDRGSYNEQFF. The CDR3 DNA reads as TGTGCCAGCAGCTCAGACAGGGGGTCTTACAATGAGCAGTTCTTC.

This clone was counted only a few times. The gene calls are TRBV6-5 and TRBJ2-1; D unclear. The CDR3 runs 13 residues. With 2 bases removed from V and 3 bases from J, the gap between germline ends came to 5 bases. Germline V gene data show CDR1 as MNHEY and CDR2 as SVGAGI. The DNA for the CDR3 is TGTGCCAGCAGTTACGACAACTACAATGAGCAGTTCTTC. Translation gives CASSYDNYNEQFF.

The chain couples TRBV29-1 to TRBJ2-1, with no clear D. The CDR3 is 13 residues long. Germline values: CDR1 SQVTM, CDR2 ANQGSEA. V was clipped by 7 bases and J by 1 base, with 11 bases between them. CDR3 region: CSAAFRSYNEQFF. The CDR3 region has the DNA TGCAGCGCAGCCTTTCGGTCCTACAATGAGCAGTTCTTC.

The chain combines TRBV4-2 with TRBJ1-6, with D tentatively TRBD1 (6 bases). CDR1 is LGHNA and CDR2 is YNFKEQ in the germline V gene. V was pared by 0 bases and J by 10 bases, with 13 bases between. The CDR3 consists of 15 residues. CDR3 coding DNA: TGTGCCAGCAGCCAAGAGGACAGACAGAAGTCACCCCTCCACTTT. It yields the protein CASSQEDRQKSPLHF.

CDR3: CASSLQRDQQFF. The CDR3 coding sequence is TGTGCCAGCAGCTTGCAGCGAGATCAGCAGTTCTTC. The chain couples TRBV5-4 to TRBJ2-1; no clear D gene. The CDR3 has 12 amino acids. CDR1 and CDR2 from the germline V gene are SGHNT and YYREEE (reference sequence). Trimming cost V 1 base and J 11 bases, with 10 bases left between them.

This chain joins TRBV9 and TRBJ2-2, with a possible D match to TRBD2 (6 bases). Germline CDR1 reads SGDLS; CDR2 reads YYNGEE. This CDR3 is built from 13 residues. V lost 5 bases to trimming and J lost 5 bases, with 10 bases between them. The CDR3 DNA reads as TGTGCCAGCAGTGGGACTCTTACCGGGGAGCTGTTTTTT. It yields the protein CASSGTLTGELFF.

The CDR3 protein is CASSPLAGVPGELFF. The CDR3 DNA is TGTGCCAGTAGTCCCCTAGCGGGAGTACCCGGGGAGCTGTTTTTT. V and J are TRBV19 and TRBJ2-2; 10 nucleotides align to TRBD2. Germline V CDR1 and CDR2: LNHDA, SQIVND (reference sequence). Germline trimming cut 5 bases from V and 6 bases from J; bases unmatched to any gene: 6. The CDR3 is 15 amino acids.